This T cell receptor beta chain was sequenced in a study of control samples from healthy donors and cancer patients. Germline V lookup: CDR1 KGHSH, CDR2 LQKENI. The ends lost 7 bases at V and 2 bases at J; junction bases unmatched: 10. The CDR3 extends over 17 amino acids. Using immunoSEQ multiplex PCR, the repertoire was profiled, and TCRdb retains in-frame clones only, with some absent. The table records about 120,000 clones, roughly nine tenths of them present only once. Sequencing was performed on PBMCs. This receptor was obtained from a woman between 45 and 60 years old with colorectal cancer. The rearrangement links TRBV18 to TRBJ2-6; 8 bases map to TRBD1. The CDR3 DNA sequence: TGTGCCAGCTTAGGACAGGGCGACCTACCTGGGGCCAACGTCCTGACTTTC. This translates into CASLGQGDLPGANVLTF.